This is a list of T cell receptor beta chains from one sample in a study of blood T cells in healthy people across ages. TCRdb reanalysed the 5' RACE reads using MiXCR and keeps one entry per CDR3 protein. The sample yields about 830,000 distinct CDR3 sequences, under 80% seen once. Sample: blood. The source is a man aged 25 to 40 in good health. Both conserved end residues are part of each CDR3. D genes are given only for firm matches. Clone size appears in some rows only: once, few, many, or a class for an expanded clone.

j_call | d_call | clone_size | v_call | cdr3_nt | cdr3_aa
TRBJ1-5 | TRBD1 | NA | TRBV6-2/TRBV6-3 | TGTGCCAGCAGACCCACAGGGGAAAATCAGCCCCAGCATTTT | CASRPTGENQPQHF
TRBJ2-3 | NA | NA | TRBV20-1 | TGCAGTGCAAAGGGTCGGGGGCGGGCGGATACGCAGTATTTT | CSAKGRGRADTQYF
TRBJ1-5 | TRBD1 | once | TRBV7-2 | TGTGCCAGCAGCACCCAGGGGGTGCAGCCCCAGCATTTT | CASSTQGVQPQHF
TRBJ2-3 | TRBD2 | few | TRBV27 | TGTGCCAGCAGTTCCCCGGCTAGCGGGGGGGCCAAAGATACGCAGTATTTT | CASSSPASGGAKDTQYF
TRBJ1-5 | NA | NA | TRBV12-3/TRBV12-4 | TGTGCCAGCAGTTTTAGGGACGGGCCCCAGCATTTT | CASSFRDGPQHF
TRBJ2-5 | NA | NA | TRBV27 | TGTGCCAGCAGTTTAGGTGACCCCCGAGAGACCCAGTACTTC | CASSLGDPRETQYF
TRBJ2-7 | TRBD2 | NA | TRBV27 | TGTGCCAGCAGTTTAGTTGGGACTAGCTACTACGAGCAGTACTTC | CASSLVGTSYYEQYF
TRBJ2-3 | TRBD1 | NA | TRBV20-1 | TGCAGTGCTAGCCCACAGGGACAGCCCACAGATACGCAGTATTTT | CSASPQGQPTDTQYF
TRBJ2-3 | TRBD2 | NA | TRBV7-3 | TGTGCCAGCAGCCCTGGTATGACGGGGGGGCAAGATACGCAGTATTTT | CASSPGMTGGQDTQYF
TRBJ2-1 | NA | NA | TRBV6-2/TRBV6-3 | TGTGCCAGCAGTGGTTTGGGGGGCCCTTTAGGCAATGAGCAGTTCTTC | CASSGLGGPLGNEQFF
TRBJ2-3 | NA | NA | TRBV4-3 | TGCGCCAGCAGCCAAGGAGGAGGTTCTAGCACAGGTACGCAGTATTTT | CASSQGGGSSTGTQYF
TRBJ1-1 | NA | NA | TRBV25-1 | TGTGCCAGCAGCCGCGGGGGGTGGAGCACTGAAGCTTTCTTT | CASSRGGWSTEAFF
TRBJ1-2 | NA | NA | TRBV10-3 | TGTGCCATCAGTATAGGGGAGGACTATGGCTACACCTTC | CAISIGEDYGYTF
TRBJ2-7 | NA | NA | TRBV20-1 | TGCAGTGCTAGAGATTGGGGAAGCTCCTACGAGCAGTACTTC | CSARDWGSSYEQYF
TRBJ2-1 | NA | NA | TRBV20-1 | TGCAGTGCTACCCCGGGACTCGAACACTACAATGAGCAGTTCTTC | CSATPGLEHYNEQFF
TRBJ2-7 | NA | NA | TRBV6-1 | TGTGCCAGCAGAGCCGGTGGCAGGACCTACGAGCAGTACTTC | CASRAGGRTYEQYF
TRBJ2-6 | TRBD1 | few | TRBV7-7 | TGTGCCAGCAGCTTAGGGGGGACAGGGCTTGGGGCCAACGTCCTGACTTTC | CASSLGGTGLGANVLTF
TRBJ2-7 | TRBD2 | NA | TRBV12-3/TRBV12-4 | TGTGCCAGCAGCATGGGTAGCGGGGGTGGCTACGAGCAGTACTTC | CASSMGSGGGYEQYF
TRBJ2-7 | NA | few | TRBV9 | TGCGCCAGCAGCCCCGACCTAACTTACGAGCAGTACTTC | CASSPDLTYEQYF
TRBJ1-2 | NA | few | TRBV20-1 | TGCAGTGCTAGCCCCACAGGGAACTATGGCTACACCTTC | CSASPTGNYGYTF
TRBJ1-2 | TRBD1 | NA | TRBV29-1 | TGCAGCACCGGGACAGGCGAATATGGCTACACCTTC | CSTGTGEYGYTF
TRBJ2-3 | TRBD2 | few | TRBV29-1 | TGCAGCGTTGGGGTTAGCGGGGCCAAAGATACGCAGTATTTT | CSVGVSGAKDTQYF
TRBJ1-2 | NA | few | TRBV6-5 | TGTGCCAGCAGTTCCTCTGTGGGTAGATATGGCTACACCTTC | CASSSSVGRYGYTF
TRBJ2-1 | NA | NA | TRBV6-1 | TGTGCCAGCATGACAGGGAGGGACCCGAATGAGCAGTTCTTC | CASMTGRDPNEQFF
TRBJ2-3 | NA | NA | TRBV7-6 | TGTGCCGGGGGAGCGGTCCGCTCTAGCACAGATACGCAGTATTTT | CAGGAVRSSTDTQYF
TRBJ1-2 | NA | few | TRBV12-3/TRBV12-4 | TGTGCCAGCAGGGCGACACGCAACGATGGCTACACCTTC | CASRATRNDGYTF
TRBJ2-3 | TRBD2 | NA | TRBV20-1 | TGCAGTGCTAGAGATAACAAGCGGGGGGCGGGAGATACGCAGTATTTT | CSARDNKRGAGDTQYF
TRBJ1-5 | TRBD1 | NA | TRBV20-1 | TGCAGTGCTAGAGATCGACGTAGGACAGGAGGAAGCAATCAGCCCCAGCATTTT | CSARDRRRTGGSNQPQHF
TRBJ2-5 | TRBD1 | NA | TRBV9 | TGTGCCAGCAGCGTAACCGGGACAGGGGTCGGGGAGCAGTACTTC | CASSVTGTGVGEQYF